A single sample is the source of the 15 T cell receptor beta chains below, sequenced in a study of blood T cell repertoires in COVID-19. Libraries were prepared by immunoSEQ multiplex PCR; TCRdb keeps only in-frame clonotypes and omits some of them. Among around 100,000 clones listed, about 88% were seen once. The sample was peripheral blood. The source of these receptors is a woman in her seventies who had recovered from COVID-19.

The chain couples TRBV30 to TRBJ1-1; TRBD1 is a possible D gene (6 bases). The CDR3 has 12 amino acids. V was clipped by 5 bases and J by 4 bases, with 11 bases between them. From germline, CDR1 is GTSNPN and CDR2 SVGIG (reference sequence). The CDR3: CAWRRGGTEAFF. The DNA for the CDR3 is TGTGCCTGGCGAAGGGGGGGCACTGAAGCTTTCTTT.

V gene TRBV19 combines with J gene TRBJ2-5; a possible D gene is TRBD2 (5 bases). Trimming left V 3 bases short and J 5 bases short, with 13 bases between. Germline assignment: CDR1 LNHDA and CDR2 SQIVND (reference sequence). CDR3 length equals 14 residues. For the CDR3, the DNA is TGTGCCAGTAGTATGGACTCCCGGCCGGAGACCCAGTACTTC. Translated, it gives CASSMDSRPETQYF.

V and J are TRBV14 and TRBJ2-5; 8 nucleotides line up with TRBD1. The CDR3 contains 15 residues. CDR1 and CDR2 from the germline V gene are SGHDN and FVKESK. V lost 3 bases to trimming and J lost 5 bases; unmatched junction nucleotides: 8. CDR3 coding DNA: TGTGCCAGCAGCCACCTCCAGGGGGCTGGGGAGACCCAGTACTTC. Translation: CASSHLQGAGETQYF.

The CDR3 nucleotides read TGTGCCTGGAGTGTGGGGGGGGCAGCCCAGCCCCAGCATTTT. Its protein product is CAWSVGGAAQPQHF. V gene TRBV30 combines with J gene TRBJ1-5, with a possible D match to TRBD1 (6 bases). Trimming cost V 0 bases and J 7 bases, with 13 bases left between them. Germline-derived CDR1 and CDR2 are GTSNPN and SVGIG (reference sequence). The CDR3 loop spans 14 amino acids.

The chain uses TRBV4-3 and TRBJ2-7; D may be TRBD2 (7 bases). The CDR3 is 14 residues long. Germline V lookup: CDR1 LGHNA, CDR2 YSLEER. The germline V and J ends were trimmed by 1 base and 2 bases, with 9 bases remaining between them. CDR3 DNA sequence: TGCGCCAGCAGCCAAGGGGGGGGGCCCTACGAGCAGTACTTC. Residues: CASSQGGGPYEQYF.

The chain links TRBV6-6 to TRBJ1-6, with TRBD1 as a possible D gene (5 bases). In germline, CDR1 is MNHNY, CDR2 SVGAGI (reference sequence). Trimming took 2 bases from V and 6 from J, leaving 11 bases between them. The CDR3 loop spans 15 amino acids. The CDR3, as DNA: TGTGCCAGCAGTTACGGGGCCGGGGGTAATTCACCCCTCCACTTT. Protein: CASSYGAGGNSPLHF.

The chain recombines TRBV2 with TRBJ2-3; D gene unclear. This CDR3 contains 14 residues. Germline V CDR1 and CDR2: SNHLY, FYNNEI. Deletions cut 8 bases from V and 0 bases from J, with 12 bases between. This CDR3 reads CASRRTVSTDTQYF. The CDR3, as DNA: TGTGCCAGCCGGCGCACAGTTAGCACAGATACGCAGTATTTT. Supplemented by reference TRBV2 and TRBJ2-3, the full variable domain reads EPEVTQTPSHQVTQMGQEVILRCVPISNHLYFYWYRQILGQKVEFLVSFYNNEISEKSEIFDDQFSVERPDGSNFTLKIRSTKLEDSAMYFCASRRTVSTDTQYFGPGTRLTVL.

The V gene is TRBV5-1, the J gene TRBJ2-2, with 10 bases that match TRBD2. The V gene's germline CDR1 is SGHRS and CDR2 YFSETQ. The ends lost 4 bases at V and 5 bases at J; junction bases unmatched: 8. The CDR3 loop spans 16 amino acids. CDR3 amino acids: CASSLIAGGGTGELFF. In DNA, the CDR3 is TGCGCCAGCAGCCTCATAGCGGGAGGAGGGACCGGGGAGCTGTTTTTT.

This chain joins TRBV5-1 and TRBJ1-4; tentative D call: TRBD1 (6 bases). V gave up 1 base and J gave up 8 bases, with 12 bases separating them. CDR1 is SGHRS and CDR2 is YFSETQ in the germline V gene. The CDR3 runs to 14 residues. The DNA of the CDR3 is TGCGCCAGCAGCTTGTCGACAGGCGTCGAAAAACTGTTTTTT. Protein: CASSLSTGVEKLFF.

CDR3 nucleotides: TGTGCCAGCAGCATACGACTAGCCGCCTATCCCCCCTACGAGCAGTACTTC. Its translation is CASSIRLAAYPPYEQYF. The rearrangement links TRBV7-2 to TRBJ2-7; 7 nucleotides agree with TRBD2. Germline V gene sequence: CDR1 SGHTA, CDR2 FQGNSA. The CDR3 covers 17 residues. V shed 5 bases and J 2 bases; nucleotides not matched to a gene: 15.

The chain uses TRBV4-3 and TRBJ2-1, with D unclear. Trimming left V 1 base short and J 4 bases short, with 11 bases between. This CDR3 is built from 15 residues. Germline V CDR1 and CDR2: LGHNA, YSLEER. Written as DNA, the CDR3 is TGCGCCAGCAGCCAAGGACCCAGCGAGTACAATGAGCAGTTCTTC. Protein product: CASSQGPSEYNEQFF.

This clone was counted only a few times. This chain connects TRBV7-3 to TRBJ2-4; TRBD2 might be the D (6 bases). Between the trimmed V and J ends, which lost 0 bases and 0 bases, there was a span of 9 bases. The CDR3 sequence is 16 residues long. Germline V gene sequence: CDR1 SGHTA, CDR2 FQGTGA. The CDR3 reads CASSLTGGLAKNIQYF. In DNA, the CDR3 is TGTGCCAGCAGCTTAACCGGGGGACTAGCCAAAAACATTCAGTACTTC.

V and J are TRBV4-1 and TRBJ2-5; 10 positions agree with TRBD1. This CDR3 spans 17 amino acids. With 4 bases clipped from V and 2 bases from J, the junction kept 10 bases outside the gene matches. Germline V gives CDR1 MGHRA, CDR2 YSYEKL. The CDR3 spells CASSRLPGQGVQETQYF. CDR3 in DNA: TGCGCCAGCAGCCGACTCCCCGGACAGGGGGTTCAAGAGACCCAGTACTTC.

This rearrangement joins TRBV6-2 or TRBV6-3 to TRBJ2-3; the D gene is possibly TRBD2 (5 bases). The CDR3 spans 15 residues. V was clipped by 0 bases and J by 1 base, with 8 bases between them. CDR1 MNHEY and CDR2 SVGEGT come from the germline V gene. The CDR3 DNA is TGTGCCAGCAGTTACTCGAGGGAAGGCACAGATACGCAGTATTTT. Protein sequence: CASSYSREGTDTQYF.

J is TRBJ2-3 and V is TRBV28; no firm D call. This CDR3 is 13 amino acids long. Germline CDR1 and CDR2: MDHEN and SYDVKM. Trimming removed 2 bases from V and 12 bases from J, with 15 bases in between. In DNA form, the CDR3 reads TGTGCCAGCAGTTTAATGGAGCTTCCCCCCCAGTATTTT. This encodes CASSLMELPPQYF. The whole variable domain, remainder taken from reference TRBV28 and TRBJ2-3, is DVKVTQSSRYLVKRTGEKVFLECVQDMDHENMFWYRQDPGLGLRLIYFSYDVKMKEKGDIPEGYSVSREKKERFSLILESASTNQTSMYLCASSLMELPPQYFGPGTRLTVL.